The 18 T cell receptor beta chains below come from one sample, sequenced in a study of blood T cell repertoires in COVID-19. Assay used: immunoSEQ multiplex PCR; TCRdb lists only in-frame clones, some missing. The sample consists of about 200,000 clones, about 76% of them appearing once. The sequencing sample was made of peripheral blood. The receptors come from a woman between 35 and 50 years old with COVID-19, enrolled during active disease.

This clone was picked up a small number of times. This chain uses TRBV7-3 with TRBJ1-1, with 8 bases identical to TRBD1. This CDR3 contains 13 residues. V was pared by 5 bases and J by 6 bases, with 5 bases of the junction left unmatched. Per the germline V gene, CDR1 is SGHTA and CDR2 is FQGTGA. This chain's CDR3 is CASSAGTGAEAFF. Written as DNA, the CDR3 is TGTGCCAGCAGCGCCGGGACAGGCGCTGAAGCTTTCTTT.

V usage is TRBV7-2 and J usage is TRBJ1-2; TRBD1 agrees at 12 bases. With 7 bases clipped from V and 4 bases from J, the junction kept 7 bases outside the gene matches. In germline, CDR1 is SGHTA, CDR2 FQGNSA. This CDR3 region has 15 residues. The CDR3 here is CASKMGGQGAYGYTF. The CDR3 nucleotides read TGTGCCAGCAAAATGGGGGGACAGGGGGCCTATGGCTACACCTTC.

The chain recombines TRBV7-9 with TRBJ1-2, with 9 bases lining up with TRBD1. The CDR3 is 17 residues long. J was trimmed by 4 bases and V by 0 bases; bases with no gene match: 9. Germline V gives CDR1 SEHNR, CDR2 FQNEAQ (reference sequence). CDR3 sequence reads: CASSLAPGQGGSYGYTF. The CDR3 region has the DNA TGTGCCAGCAGCTTAGCGCCGGGACAGGGAGGTTCCTATGGCTACACCTTC.

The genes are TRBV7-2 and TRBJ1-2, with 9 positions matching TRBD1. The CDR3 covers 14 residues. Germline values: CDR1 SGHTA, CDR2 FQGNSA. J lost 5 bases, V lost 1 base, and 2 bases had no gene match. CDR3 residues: CASSLVGQGYGYTF. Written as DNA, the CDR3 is TGTGCCAGCAGCTTAGTCGGACAGGGGTATGGCTACACCTTC. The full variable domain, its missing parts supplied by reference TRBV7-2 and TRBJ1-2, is GAGVSQSPSNKVTEKGKDVELRCDPISGHTALYWYRQSLGQGLEFLIYFQGNSAPDKSGLPSDRFSAERTGGSVSTLTIQRTQQEDSAVYLCASSLVGQGYGYTFGSGTRLTVV.

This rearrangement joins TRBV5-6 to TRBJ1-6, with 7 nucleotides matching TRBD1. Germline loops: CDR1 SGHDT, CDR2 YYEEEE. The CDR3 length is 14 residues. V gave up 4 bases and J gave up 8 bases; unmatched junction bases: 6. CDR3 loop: CASSPGTVYSPLHF. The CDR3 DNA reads TGTGCCAGCAGCCCCGGGACAGTTTATTCACCCCTCCACTTT.

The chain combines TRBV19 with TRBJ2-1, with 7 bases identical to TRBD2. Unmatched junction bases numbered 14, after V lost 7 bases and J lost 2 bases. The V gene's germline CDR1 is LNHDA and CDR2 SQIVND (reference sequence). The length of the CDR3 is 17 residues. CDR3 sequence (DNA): TGTGCCAGTACCAATGTTGCGGGAGTGATGCCCTACAATGAGCAGTTCTTC. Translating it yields CASTNVAGVMPYNEQFF.

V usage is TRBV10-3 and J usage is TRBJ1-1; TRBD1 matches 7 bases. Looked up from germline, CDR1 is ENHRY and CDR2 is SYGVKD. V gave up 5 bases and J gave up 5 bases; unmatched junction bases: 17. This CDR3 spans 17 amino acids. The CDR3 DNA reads TGTGCCATCAGTCCAACACAGGGGCCCCTTGAGAGAACTGAAGCTTTCTTT. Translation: CAISPTQGPLERTEAFF.

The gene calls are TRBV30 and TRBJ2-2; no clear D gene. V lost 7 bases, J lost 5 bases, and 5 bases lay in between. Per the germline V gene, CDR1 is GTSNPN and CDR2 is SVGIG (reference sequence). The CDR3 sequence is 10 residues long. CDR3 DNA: TGTGCCTCCCTGACCGGGGAGCTGTTTTTT. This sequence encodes CASLTGELFF.

The CDR3 sequence is CASSERDYGTGELFF. In nucleotides, the CDR3 is TGCGCCAGCAGTGAGAGGGACTATGGAACCGGGGAGCTGTTTTTT. V gene TRBV10-1 combines with J gene TRBJ2-2, with 7 bases fitting TRBD2. Trimming at V came to 2 bases and at J to 5 bases, leaving 5 bases not matched to a gene. The CDR3 covers 15 residues. Germline V gene sequence: CDR1 WNHNN, CDR2 SYGVQD (reference sequence).

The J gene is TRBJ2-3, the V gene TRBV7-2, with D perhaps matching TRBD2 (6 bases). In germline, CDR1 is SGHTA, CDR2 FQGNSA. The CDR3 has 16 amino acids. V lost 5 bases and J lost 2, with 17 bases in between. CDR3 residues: CASSPHGRGNTDTQYF. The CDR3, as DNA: TGTGCCAGCAGCCCCCATGGGCGGGGAAACACAGATACGCAGTATTTT.

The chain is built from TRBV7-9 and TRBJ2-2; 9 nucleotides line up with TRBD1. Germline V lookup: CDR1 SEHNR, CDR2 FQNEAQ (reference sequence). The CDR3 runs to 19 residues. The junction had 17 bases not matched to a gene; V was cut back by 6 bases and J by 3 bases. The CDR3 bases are TGTGCCAGCAGGCGACCCGGGACAGGGACGTTAGGCGACACCGGGGAGCTGTTTTTT. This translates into CASRRPGTGTLGDTGELFF. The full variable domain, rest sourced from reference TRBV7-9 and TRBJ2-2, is DTGVSQNPRHKITKRGQNVTFRCDPISEHNRLYWYRQTLGQGPEFLTYFQNEAQLEKSRLLSDRFSAERPKGSFSTLEIQRTEQGDSAMYLCASRRPGTGTLGDTGELFFGEGSRLTVL.

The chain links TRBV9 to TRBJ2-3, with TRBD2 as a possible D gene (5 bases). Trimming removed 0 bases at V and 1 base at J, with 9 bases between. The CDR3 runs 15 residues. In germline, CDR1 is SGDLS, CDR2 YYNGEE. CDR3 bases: TGTGCCAGCAGCGTAGAGCGGAGAGGCACAGATACGCAGTATTTT. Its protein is CASSVERRGTDTQYF.

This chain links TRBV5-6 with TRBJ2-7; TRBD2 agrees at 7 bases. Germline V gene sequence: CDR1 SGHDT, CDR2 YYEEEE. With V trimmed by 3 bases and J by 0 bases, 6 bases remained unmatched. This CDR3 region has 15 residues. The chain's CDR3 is CASSWGGPRSYEQYF. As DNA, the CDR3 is TGTGCCAGCAGCTGGGGGGGTCCCCGCTCCTACGAGCAGTACTTC.

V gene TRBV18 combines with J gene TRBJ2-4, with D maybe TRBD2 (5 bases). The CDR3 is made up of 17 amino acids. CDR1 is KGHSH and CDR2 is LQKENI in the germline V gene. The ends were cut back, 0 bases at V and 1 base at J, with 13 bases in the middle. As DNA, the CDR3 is TGTGCCAGCTCACCACCACTCGGTAGAGGGGCCAAAAACATTCAGTACTTC. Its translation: CASSPPLGRGAKNIQYF.

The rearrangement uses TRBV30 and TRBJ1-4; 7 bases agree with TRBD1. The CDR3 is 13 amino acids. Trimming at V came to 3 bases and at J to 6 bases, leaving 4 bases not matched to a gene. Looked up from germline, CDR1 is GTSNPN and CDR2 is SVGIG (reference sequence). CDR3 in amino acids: CAWRQGLYEKLFF. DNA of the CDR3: TGTGCCTGGAGACAGGGGTTGTATGAAAAACTGTTTTTT.

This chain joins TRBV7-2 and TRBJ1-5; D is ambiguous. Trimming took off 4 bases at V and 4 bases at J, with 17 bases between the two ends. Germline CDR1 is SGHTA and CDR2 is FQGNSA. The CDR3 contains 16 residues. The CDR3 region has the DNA TGTGCCAGCAGCTCCCCTCAAGAAGGGAGTAATCAGCCCCAGCATTTT. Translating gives CASSSPQEGSNQPQHF. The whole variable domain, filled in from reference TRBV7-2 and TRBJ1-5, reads GAGVSQSPSNKVTEKGKDVELRCDPISGHTALYWYRQSLGQGLEFLIYFQGNSAPDKSGLPSDRFSAERTGGSVSTLTIQRTQQEDSAVYLCASSSPQEGSNQPQHFGDGTRLSIL.

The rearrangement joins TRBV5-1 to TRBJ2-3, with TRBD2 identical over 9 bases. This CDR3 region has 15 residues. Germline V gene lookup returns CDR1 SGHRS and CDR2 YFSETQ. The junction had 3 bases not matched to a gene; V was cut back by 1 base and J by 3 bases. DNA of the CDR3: TGCGCCAGCAGCTTGCTAGCGGGAAAGACAGATACGCAGTATTTT. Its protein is CASSLLAGKTDTQYF.

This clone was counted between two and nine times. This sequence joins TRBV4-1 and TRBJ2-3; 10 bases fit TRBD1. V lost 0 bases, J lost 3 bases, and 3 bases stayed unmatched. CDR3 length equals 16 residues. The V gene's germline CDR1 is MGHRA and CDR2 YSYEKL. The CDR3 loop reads CASSQEGQGGTDTQYF. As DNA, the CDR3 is TGCGCCAGCAGCCAAGAAGGACAGGGGGGAACAGATACGCAGTATTTT.